The 15 T cell receptor beta chains below all came from one sample that was sequenced in a study of regulatory T cells in long-lasting Graves disease. Via MiXCR, TCRdb re-called the reads, giving one row per CDR3 protein. The table records some 980 distinct CDR3 sequences, 80% to 90% of them present only once. RNA isolated from PBMCs was used to make the TCR library. Sequencing was performed on peripheral blood mononuclear cells (PBMCs), taken with antithyroid drug treatment, in newly diagnosed or persistent Graves disease (not recorded which). Receptors were obtained from a man between 25 and 39 years old with Graves disease.

This clonotype has only one observation. CDR3 in amino acids: CASSPTFGDGADTQYF. In DNA, the CDR3 is TGTGCCAGCAGCCCGACTTTTGGTGACGGGGCAGATACGCAGTATTTT. The J gene is TRBJ2-3, the V gene TRBV28; maybe TRBD2 (5 bases). Trimming cost V 6 bases and J 4 bases, with 20 bases left between them. The CDR3 is made up of 16 amino acids. Germline V CDR1 and CDR2: MDHEN, SYDVKM.

The J gene is TRBJ1-1, the V gene TRBV18; tentatively, D is TRBD1 (5 bases). Germline assignment: CDR1 KGHSH and CDR2 LQKENI. The V and J ends lost 1 base and 1 base respectively, with 10 bases between them. The CDR3 consists of 15 residues. CDR3 sequence: CASSPLTAPNTEAFF. CDR3 coding DNA: TGTGCCAGCTCACCACTGACAGCCCCGAACACTGAAGCTTTCTTT.

This clonotype was found once. The rearrangement joins TRBV10-2 to TRBJ2-2; 11 bases fit TRBD2. The CDR3 spans 17 residues. V was clipped by 3 bases and J by 5 bases; unmatched bases: 8. CDR1 and CDR2 from the germline V gene are WSHSY and SAAADI. The CDR3 DNA is TGCGCCAGCAGTGAACGCCTAGCGGGAGGTAGAACCGGGGAGCTGTTTTTT. Its translation: CASSERLAGGRTGELFF.

The chain combines TRBV29-1 with TRBJ2-7, with a weak D call TRBD2 (6 bases). The V end lost 1 base, the J end lost 3 bases, and 13 bases lay between the germline ends. The germline V gene has CDR1 SQVTM and CDR2 ANQGSEA. This CDR3 has 14 residues. As DNA, the CDR3 is TGCAGCGTTGAAGCCCCTGCGCGGGACTACGAGCAGTACTTC. Its protein is CSVEAPARDYEQYF.

The rearrangement joins TRBV18 to TRBJ1-2; weak D call: TRBD1 (5 bases). Germline V lookup: CDR1 KGHSH, CDR2 LQKENI. This CDR3 region has 15 residues. V shed 3 bases and J shed 3 bases, with 14 bases lying between them. The CDR3 DNA follows: TGTGCCAGCTCACCGCCTGGGGGAGGCTACTATGGCTACACCTTC. Residues: CASSPPGGGYYGYTF.

The V call is TRBV12-3 or TRBV12-4, the J call TRBJ2-5; the D is unclear. The CDR3 length is 13 residues. Trimming removed 3 bases from V and 2 bases from J, with 7 bases in between. The CDR3 loop is CASSLVGQETQYF. For the CDR3, the DNA is TGTGCCAGCAGTTTGGTGGGGCAAGAGACCCAGTACTTC.

The chain recombines TRBV5-1 with TRBJ2-1; TRBD1 might be the D (5 bases). V lost 0 bases and J 0 bases, leaving 13 bases between the germline ends. The germline CDR1 and CDR2 sequences are SGHRS and YFSETQ. The CDR3 loop spans 17 amino acids. The CDR3 spells CASSLGRTGLSYNEQFF. CDR3 nucleotide sequence: TGCGCCAGCAGCTTGGGTCGAACAGGTCTCTCCTACAATGAGCAGTTCTTC.

The gene calls are TRBV7-2 and TRBJ1-2; 8 positions match TRBD1. Germline V gene data show CDR1 as SGHTA and CDR2 as FQGNSA. The CDR3 has 14 residues. Trimming at V came to 4 bases and at J to 5 bases, leaving 6 bases not matched to a gene. DNA of the CDR3: TGTGCCAGCAGCTCCGAGGGACAGGATTATGGCTACACCTTC. Amino acid sequence: CASSSEGQDYGYTF. Full variable domain (rest looked up from reference TRBV7-2 and TRBJ1-2): GAGVSQSPSNKVTEKGKDVELRCDPISGHTALYWYRQSLGQGLEFLIYFQGNSAPDKSGLPSDRFSAERTGGSVSTLTIQRTQQEDSAVYLCASSSEGQDYGYTFGSGTRLTVV.

The chain has TRBV29-1 and TRBJ1-1; D call uncertain. Germline V CDR1 and CDR2: SQVTM, ANQGSEA. The ends were cut back, 0 bases at V and 6 bases at J, with 2 bases in the middle. The CDR3 runs 10 residues. CDR3 sequence: CSVEEAEAFF. The CDR3 DNA reads as TGCAGCGTTGAAGAAGCTGAAGCTTTCTTT.

The rearrangement links TRBV19 to TRBJ2-2, with a tentative D call TRBD1 (5 bases). CDR1 is LNHDA, CDR2 SQIVND, per germline (reference sequence). The CDR3 totals 13 residues. V lost 6 bases and J lost 6, with 11 bases in between. The CDR3 nucleotides read TGTGCCAGTAGGGGGCCGGGCCCCGGGGAGCTGTTTTTT. Its translation: CASRGPGPGELFF.

This sequence joins TRBV12-3 or TRBV12-4 and TRBJ1-2, with TRBD1 matching 12 bases. V trimming: 4 bases; J trimming: 8 bases; junction bases outside the gene matches: 8. The CDR3 has 15 residues. The CDR3 bases are TGTGCCAGCAGTTCCCGGGACAGGGGGCTAAAGGGCTACACCTTC. Its protein is CASSSRDRGLKGYTF.

The chain recombines TRBV6-5 with TRBJ1-4; TRBD1 is a possible D gene (6 bases). Trimming stripped 5 bases from V and 7 bases from J, with 17 bases between. Germline lookup yields CDR1 MNHEY and CDR2 SVGAGI. This CDR3 contains 15 residues. The CDR3 DNA reads as TGTGCCAGCAGTCGTGACGGGGGGCGCACTGAAAAACTGTTTTTT. Protein: CASSRDGGRTEKLFF.

The genes are TRBV11-2 and TRBJ2-2; D is unclear. The CDR3 runs 14 residues. Trimming left V 1 base short and J 5 bases short, with 8 bases between. The germline CDR1 and CDR2 sequences are SGHAT and FQNNGV. CDR3 sequence reads: CASSLGYGTGELFF. The CDR3 nucleotides are TGTGCCAGCAGCTTAGGTTACGGAACCGGGGAGCTGTTTTTT.

The gene calls are TRBV11-2 and TRBJ2-5, with D perhaps TRBD2 (5 bases). The CDR3 runs to 13 residues. The germline V gene encodes CDR1 SGHAT and CDR2 FQNNGV. V lost 8 bases to trimming and J lost 5 bases, with 15 bases between them. The DNA of the CDR3 is TGTGCCAGCTCAGAGGGTGGAACGGAGACCCAGTACTTC. This translates into CASSEGGTETQYF.

The genes are TRBV5-4 and TRBJ2-5; 14 bases line up with TRBD2. This CDR3 is built from 20 residues. V was clipped by 0 bases and J by 4 bases; unmatched bases: 14. Germline V gene sequence: CDR1 SGHNT, CDR2 YYREEE (reference sequence). Here the CDR3 DNA reads TGTGCCAGCAGCTTGGGGACGGCGGGACTAGCGGGAGCCTGGGGAGAGACCCAGTACTTC. It translates to CASSLGTAGLAGAWGETQYF.